This TCR beta chain was sequenced for a study of T-cell reconstitution after alpha-beta-depleted transplantation in children. With respect to this clonotype: No antigen is known for it.

The TCRbeta library incorporated unique molecular identifiers. A single record per CDR3 protein comes from TCRdb applying MiXCR to the PCR reads. The sample yields some 180,000 distinct CDR3 sequences, roughly 6.6% seen once. Study results and caveats: The origin of high day-60 TCRbeta diversity in some patients lay in surviving recipient T cells and thymic progenitors. T-cell counts and diversity at one year post-transplant came mainly from newly produced T cells. Reportedly, roughly two months post-transplant, alpha-beta T cells arose from several hundred expanded graft clones.

This specimen consisted of PBMCs, obtained before TCRalphabeta/CD19-depleted stem cell transplant. This clonotype originated in a boy aged 2 to 9 with acute lymphoblastic leukemia, due to receive a stem cell transplant.

CDR3 sequence: CASSPGKGGIPQHF. For the CDR3, the DNA is TGTGCCAGCTCACCAGGAAAGGGAGGTATTCCCCAGCATTTT. The J gene is TRBJ1-5, the V gene TRBV18; D remains ambiguous. V was trimmed by 2 bases and J by 10 bases, leaving 15 bases between them. This CDR3 is 14 amino acids long. The germline gives CDR1 KGHSH, CDR2 LQKENI.